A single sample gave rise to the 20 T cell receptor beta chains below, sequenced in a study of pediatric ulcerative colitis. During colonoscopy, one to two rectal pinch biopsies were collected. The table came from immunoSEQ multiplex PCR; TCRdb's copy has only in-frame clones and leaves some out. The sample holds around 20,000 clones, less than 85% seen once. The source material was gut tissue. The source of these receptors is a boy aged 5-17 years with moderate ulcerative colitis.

CDR3: CATRDRGYEQFF. As DNA, the CDR3 is TGTGCCACCCGGGACAGGGGTTATGAGCAGTTCTTC. V usage is TRBV19 and J usage is TRBJ2-1; 10 nucleotides match TRBD1. The V and J ends lost 10 bases and 8 bases, in that order; junction bases with no gene match: 5. The CDR3 length is 12 residues. Per the germline V gene, CDR1 is LNHDA and CDR2 is SQIVND (reference sequence).

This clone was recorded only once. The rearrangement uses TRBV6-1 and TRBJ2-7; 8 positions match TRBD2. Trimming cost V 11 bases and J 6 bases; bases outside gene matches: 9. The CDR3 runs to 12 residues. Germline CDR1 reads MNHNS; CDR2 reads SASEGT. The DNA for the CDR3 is TGTGCCGGGGGCGGGGGGAAGGTCGAGCAGTACTTC. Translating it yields CAGGGGKVEQYF.

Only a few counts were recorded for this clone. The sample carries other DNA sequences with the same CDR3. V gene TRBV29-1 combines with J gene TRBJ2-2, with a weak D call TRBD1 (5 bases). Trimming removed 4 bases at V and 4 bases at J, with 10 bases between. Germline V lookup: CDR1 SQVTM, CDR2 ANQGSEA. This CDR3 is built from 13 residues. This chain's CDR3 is CSVARVGTGELFF. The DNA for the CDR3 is TGCAGCGTTGCCAGGGTCGGCACCGGGGAGCTGTTTTTT.

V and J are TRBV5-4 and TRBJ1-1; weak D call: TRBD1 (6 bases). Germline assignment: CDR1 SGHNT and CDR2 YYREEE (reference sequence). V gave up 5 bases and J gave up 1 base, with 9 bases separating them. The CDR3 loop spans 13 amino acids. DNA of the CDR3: TGTGCCAGCAGGGGGGGCAGGAACACTGAAGCTTTCTTT. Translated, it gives CASRGGRNTEAFF. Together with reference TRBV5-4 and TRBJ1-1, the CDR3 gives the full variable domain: ETGVTQSPTHLIKTRGQQVTLRCSSQSGHNTVSWYQQALGQGPQFIFQYYREEENGRGNFPPRFSGLQFPNYSSELNVNALELDDSALYLCASRGGRNTEAFFGQGTRLTVV.

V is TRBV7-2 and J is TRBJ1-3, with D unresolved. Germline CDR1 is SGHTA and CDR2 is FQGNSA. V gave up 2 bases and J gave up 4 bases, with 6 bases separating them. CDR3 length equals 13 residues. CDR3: CASSLLAGNTIYF. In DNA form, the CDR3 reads TGTGCCAGCAGCTTACTAGCGGGAAACACCATATATTTT.

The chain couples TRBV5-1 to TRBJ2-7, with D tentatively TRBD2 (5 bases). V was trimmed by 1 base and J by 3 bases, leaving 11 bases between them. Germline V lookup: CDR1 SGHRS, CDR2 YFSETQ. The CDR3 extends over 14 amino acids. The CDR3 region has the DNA TGCGCCAGCAGCTTGACTTCGGGGAACTACGAGCAGTACTTC. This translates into CASSLTSGNYEQYF.

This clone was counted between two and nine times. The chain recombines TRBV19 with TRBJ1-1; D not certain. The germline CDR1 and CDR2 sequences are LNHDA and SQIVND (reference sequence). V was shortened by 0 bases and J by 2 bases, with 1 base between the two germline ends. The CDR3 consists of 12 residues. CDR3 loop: CASSIENTEAFF. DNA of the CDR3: TGTGCCAGTAGTATAGAAAACACTGAAGCTTTCTTT. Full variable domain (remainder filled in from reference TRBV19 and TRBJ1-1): DGGITQSPKYLFRKEGQNVTLSCEQNLNHDAMYWYRQDPGQGLRLIYYSQIVNDFQKGDIAEGYSVSREKKESFPLTVTSAQKNPTAFYLCASSIENTEAFFGQGTRLTVV.

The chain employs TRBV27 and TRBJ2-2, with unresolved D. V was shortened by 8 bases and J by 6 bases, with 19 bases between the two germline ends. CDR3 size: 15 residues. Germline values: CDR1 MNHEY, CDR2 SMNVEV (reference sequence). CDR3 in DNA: TGTGCCAGCCAGAGTGGCGGTGATAGGGCCGGGGAGCTGTTTTTT. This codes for CASQSGGDRAGELFF.

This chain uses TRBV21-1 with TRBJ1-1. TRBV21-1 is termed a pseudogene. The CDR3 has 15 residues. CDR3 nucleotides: TGTGCCAGCAGCAAGTTGAGGGGAGGGAACACTGAAGCTTTCTTT. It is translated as CASSKLRGGNTEAFF.

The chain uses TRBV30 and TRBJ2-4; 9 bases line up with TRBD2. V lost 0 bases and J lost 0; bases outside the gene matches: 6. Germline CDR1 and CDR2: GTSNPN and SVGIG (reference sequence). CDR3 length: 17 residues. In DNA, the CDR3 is TGTGCCTGGAGTGTAAGGGCTAGCGGGATAGCCAAAAACATTCAGTACTTC. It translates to CAWSVRASGIAKNIQYF.

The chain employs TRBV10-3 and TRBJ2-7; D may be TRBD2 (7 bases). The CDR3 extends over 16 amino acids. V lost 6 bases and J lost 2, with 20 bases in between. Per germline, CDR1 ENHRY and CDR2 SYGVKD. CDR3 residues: CAIRQGLSGDTYEQYF. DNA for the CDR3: TGTGCCATCAGACAGGGATTGAGCGGGGACACCTACGAGCAGTACTTC.

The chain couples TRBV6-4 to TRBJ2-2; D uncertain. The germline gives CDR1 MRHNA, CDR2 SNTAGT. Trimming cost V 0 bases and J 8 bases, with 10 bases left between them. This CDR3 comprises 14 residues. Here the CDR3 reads CASSDSTSSGELFF. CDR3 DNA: TGTGCCAGCAGTGACTCGACGAGTTCTGGGGAGCTGTTTTTT.

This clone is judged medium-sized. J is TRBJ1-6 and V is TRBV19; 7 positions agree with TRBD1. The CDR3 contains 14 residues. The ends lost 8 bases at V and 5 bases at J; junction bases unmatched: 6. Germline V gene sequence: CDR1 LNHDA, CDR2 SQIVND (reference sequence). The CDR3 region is CASEAGTDNSPLHF. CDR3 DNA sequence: TGTGCCAGTGAGGCCGGGACAGATAATTCACCCCTCCACTTT.

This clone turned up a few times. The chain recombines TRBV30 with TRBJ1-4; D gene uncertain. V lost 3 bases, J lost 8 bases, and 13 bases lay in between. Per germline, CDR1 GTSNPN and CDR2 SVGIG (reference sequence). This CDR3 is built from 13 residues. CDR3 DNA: TGTGCCTGGAGATATCGATCTGAAGAAAAACTGTTTTTT. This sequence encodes CAWRYRSEEKLFF.

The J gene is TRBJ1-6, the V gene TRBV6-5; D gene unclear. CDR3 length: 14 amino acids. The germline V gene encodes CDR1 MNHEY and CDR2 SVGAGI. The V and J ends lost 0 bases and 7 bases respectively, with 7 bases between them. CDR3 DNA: TGTGCCAGCAGTTACTCGACCGGAAATTCACCCCTCCACTTT. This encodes CASSYSTGNSPLHF.

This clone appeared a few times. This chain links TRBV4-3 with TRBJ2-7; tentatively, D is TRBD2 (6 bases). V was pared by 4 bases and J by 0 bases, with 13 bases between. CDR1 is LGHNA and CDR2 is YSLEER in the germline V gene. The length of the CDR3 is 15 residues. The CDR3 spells CASSRVAVISYEQYF. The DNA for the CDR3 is TGCGCCAGCAGCCGCGTAGCGGTCATCTCCTACGAGCAGTACTTC.

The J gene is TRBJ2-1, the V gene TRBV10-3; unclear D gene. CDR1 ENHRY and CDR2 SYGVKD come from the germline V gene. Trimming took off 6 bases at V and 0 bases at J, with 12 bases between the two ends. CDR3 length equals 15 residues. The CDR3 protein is CAIRDHSSSYNEQFF. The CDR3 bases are TGTGCCATCAGAGACCACTCGAGCTCCTACAATGAGCAGTTCTTC.

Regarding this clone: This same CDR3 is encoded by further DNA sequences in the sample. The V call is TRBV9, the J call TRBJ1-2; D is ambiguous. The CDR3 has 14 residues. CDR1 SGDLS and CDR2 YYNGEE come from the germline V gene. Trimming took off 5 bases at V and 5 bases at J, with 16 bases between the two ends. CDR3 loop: CASRRGTEAYGYTF. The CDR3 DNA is TGTGCCAGCAGGAGAGGAACAGAAGCTTATGGCTACACCTTC. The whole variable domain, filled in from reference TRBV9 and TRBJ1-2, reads DSGVTQTPKHLITATGQRVTLRCSPRSGDLSVYWYQQSLDQGLQFLIQYYNGEERAKGNILERFSAQQFPDLHSELNLSSLELGDSALYFCASRRGTEAYGYTFGSGTRLTVV.

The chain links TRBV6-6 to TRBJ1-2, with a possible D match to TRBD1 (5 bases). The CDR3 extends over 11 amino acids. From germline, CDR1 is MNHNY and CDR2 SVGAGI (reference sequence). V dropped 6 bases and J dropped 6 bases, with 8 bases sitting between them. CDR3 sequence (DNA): TGTGCCAGCAGGATGGGGGATGGCTACACCTTC. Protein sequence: CASRMGDGYTF.

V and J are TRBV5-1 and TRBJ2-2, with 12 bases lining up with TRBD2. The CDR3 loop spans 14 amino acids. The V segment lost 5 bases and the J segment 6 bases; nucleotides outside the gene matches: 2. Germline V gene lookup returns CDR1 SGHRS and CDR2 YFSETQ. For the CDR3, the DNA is TGCGCCAGCAGGACTAGCGGGAGTCCCGGGGAGCTGTTTTTT. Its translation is CASRTSGSPGELFF.